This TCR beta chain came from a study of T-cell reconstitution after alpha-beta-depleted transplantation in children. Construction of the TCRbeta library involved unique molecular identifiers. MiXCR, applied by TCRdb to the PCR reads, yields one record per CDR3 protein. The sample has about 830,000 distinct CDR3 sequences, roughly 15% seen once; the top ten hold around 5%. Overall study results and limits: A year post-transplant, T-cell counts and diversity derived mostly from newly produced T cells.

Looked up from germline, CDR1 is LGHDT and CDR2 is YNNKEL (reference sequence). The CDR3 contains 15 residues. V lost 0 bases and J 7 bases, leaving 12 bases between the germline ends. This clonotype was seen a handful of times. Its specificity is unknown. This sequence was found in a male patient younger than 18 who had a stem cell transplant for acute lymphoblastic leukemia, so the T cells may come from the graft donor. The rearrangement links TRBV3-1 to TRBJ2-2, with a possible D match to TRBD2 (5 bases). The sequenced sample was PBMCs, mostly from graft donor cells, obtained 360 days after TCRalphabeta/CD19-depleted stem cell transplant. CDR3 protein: CASSQDRVRDGELFF. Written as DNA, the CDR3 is TGTGCCAGCAGCCAAGACCGGGTCCGGGACGGGGAGCTGTTTTTT.